Below are 18 T cell receptor beta chains sequenced from a single sample in a study of metastatic and nonmetastatic thyroid tumors. Not a single patient had been given any form of treatment at any point before undergoing thyroid surgery. TCRdb re-analyzed the PCR reads through MiXCR. The table lists 20,000 to 25,000 clones, approximately 10% of them singletons. Sample: blood. These receptors all come from a female donor with papillary thyroid cancer or a benign thyroid nodule (not recorded which). Some clones in this sample may be carry-over from other donors' samples.

This clone is deemed medium-sized. The CDR3 is CASSSAPSYNEQFF. DNA for the CDR3: TGTGCCAGCAGTTCGGCTCCCTCCTACAATGAGCAGTTCTTC. The chain couples TRBV28 to TRBJ2-1; no clear D. V dropped 4 bases and J dropped 0 bases, with 7 bases sitting between them. The CDR3 covers 14 residues. Germline loops: CDR1 MDHEN, CDR2 SYDVKM.

This clone was found a few times. The V call is TRBV28, the J call TRBJ2-7, with 8 bases matching TRBD2. With V trimmed by 7 bases and J by 5 bases, 7 bases remained unmatched. CDR3 size: 13 residues. Germline lookup yields CDR1 MDHEN and CDR2 SYDVKM. CDR3 residues: CASKAGGTDEQYF. As DNA, the CDR3 is TGTGCCAGCAAGGCGGGAGGTACCGACGAGCAGTACTTC.

In its sample, this clone was seen many times. This chain joins TRBV4-3 and TRBJ2-1; 13 bases agree with TRBD2. CDR1 LGHNA and CDR2 YSLEER come from the germline V gene. This CDR3 is 15 amino acids long. V trimming: 4 bases; J trimming: 5 bases; junction bases outside the gene matches: 2. The CDR3, as DNA: TGCGCCAGCAGCCTCGGACTAGCGGGAGACAATGAGCAGTTCTTC. Translated, it gives CASSLGLAGDNEQFF.

This clone has ten or more counts. This chain connects TRBV6-4 to TRBJ2-1; 11 bases are shared with TRBD2. The CDR3 consists of 16 residues. Germline V gene lookup returns CDR1 MRHNA and CDR2 SNTAGT. The J segment lost 7 bases and the V segment lost 3 bases, leaving 8 bases of the junction unmatched. CDR3 nucleotides: TGTGCCAGCAGTGAAACTGGGACTAGCGGTAATAATGAGCAGTTCTTC. It specifies CASSETGTSGNNEQFF.

The sample holds many counts of this clone. The chain employs TRBV30 and TRBJ1-5, with D perhaps matching TRBD1 (5 bases). Trimming shortened V by 0 bases and J by 2 bases, and 11 bases separated the two germline ends. CDR1 and CDR2 from the germline V gene are GTSNPN and SVGIG (reference sequence). There are 15 residues in the CDR3. The CDR3 DNA reads as TGTGCCTGGAGTGTTCTGGCCAGGGGCAATCAGCCCCAGCATTTT. As protein: CAWSVLARGNQPQHF.

This clone was recorded many times. The CDR3 region has the DNA TGTGCCAGTAGGTCAACGGGACAGTCCTACGAGCAGTACTTC. Protein: CASRSTGQSYEQYF. The V gene is TRBV19, the J gene TRBJ2-7; 7 positions agree with TRBD1. The CDR3 has 14 amino acids. CDR1 is LNHDA and CDR2 is SQIVND in the germline V gene (reference sequence). V lost 6 bases and J lost 1; bases outside the gene matches: 6.

The sample holds a few counts of this clone. The chain employs TRBV19 and TRBJ1-5; D gene unclear. The CDR3 contains 16 residues. Germline CDR1 LNHDA, CDR2 SQIVND (reference sequence). Between the trimmed V and J ends, which lost 0 bases and 1 base, there was a span of 10 bases. The CDR3 DNA reads TGTGCCAGTAGTATAGATCACTTTATCAGCAATCAGCCCCAGCATTTT. The encoded protein is CASSIDHFISNQPQHF.

In its sample, this clone was seen once. The rearrangement uses TRBV20-1 and TRBJ2-1, with 12 bases fitting TRBD2. The CDR3 length is 13 residues. Trimming at V came to 7 bases and at J to 6 bases, leaving 4 bases not matched to a gene. Germline CDR1 DFQATT, CDR2 SNEGSKA (reference sequence). As DNA, the CDR3 is TGCAGTGAGACTAGCGGGAGTATCAATGAGCAGTTCTTC. Amino acids: CSETSGSINEQFF.

This clone was counted many times. The chain recombines TRBV11-2 with TRBJ2-2; TRBD1 is a possible D gene (6 bases). The CDR3 is 15 residues long. V lost 1 base, J lost 4 bases, and 10 bases lay in between. Germline CDR1 and CDR2: SGHAT and FQNNGV. The chain's CDR3 is CASSLGGHLTGELFF. The CDR3, as DNA: TGTGCCAGCAGCTTAGGGGGACACCTCACCGGGGAGCTGTTTTTT. The full variable domain, its missing parts supplied by reference TRBV11-2 and TRBJ2-2, is EAGVAQSPRYKIIEKRQSVAFWCNPISGHATLYWYQQILGQGPKLLIQFQNNGVVDDSQLPKDRFSAERLKGVDSTLKIQPAKLEDSAVYLCASSLGGHLTGELFFGEGSRLTVL.

Points on this clone: The junction differs from germline at one of its ends, possibly a read error. CDR3 nucleotides: TGCAGTGCTAGAGTTAAGGGAGGGACTAGCACCGGGGAACTGTTTTTT. This encodes CSARVKGGTSTGELFF. This chain joins TRBV20-1 and TRBJ2-2; 9 bases map to TRBD2. The CDR3 has 16 amino acids. In germline, CDR1 is DFQATT, CDR2 SNEGSKA (reference sequence).

By its share, this clone is medium-sized. The chain recombines TRBV6-1 with TRBJ2-2; D possibly corresponds to TRBD1 (6 bases). This CDR3 has 14 amino acids. V dropped 11 bases and J dropped 6 bases, with 19 bases sitting between them. Germline V lookup: CDR1 MNHNS, CDR2 SASEGT. CDR3 in DNA: TGTGCCGGTCAATCACAGGGTTCAGCCGGGGAGCTGTTTTTT. Encoded protein: CAGQSQGSAGELFF.

This clone showed up many times. The chain has TRBV20-1 and TRBJ2-1; 7 positions agree with TRBD2. CDR1 DFQATT and CDR2 SNEGSKA come from the germline V gene (reference sequence). V gave up 5 bases and J gave up 3 bases; unmatched junction bases: 10. This CDR3 is built from 15 residues. Here the CDR3 DNA reads TGCAGTGCTTTGATAGCGGGTTCTGTCTACAATGAGCAGTTCTTC. It is translated as CSALIAGSVYNEQFF.

This clone is large within its sample. The DNA for the CDR3 is TGTGCCAGCAGTGACACTAGCGAGAACACCGGGGAGCTGTTTTTT. Its protein product is CASSDTSENTGELFF. The J gene is TRBJ2-2, the V gene TRBV6-4; TRBD2 matches at 7 bases. This CDR3 has 15 amino acids. J was trimmed by 1 base and V by 2 bases; bases with no gene match: 1. CDR1 and CDR2 from the germline V gene are MRHNA and SNTAGT.

This clone was seen ten or more times. This chain uses TRBV5-1 with TRBJ1-2; D unresolved. CDR1 and CDR2 from the germline V gene are SGHRS and YFSETQ. The ends were cut back, 0 bases at V and 1 base at J, with 4 bases in the middle. The CDR3 has 13 residues. The CDR3 loop is CASSLEGNYGYTF. The CDR3 bases are TGCGCCAGCAGCTTGGAAGGTAACTATGGCTACACCTTC. The complete variable domain, with remaining parts taken from reference TRBV5-1 and TRBJ1-2, reads KAGVTQTPRYLIKTRGQQVTLSCSPISGHRSVSWYQQTPGQGLQFLFEYFSETQRNKGNFPGRFSGRQFSNSRSEMNVSTLELGDSALYLCASSLEGNYGYTFGSGTRLTVV.

At least ten counts were recorded for this clone. The chain couples TRBV6-1 to TRBJ1-4; D uncertain. In germline, CDR1 is MNHNS, CDR2 SASEGT. V lost 6 bases and J 7 bases, leaving 12 bases between the germline ends. The CDR3 loop spans 13 amino acids. CDR3 sequence (DNA): TGTGCCAGCAGAGACTCTTACGGTGAAAAACTGTTTTTT. Translating gives CASRDSYGEKLFF.

To note about this clone: This sequence may be a read error, since a much larger clone differs from it by one base. The rearrangement uses TRBV5-4 and TRBJ2-2, with D perhaps matching TRBD2 (5 bases). Germline CDR1 reads SGHNT; CDR2 reads YYREEE (reference sequence). The CDR3 contains 17 residues. This CDR3 reads CASSRPRLASGTGELSF. DNA of the CDR3: TGTGCCAGCAGCCGGCCAAGACTGGCCTCGGGCACCGGGGAGCTGTCTTTT.

The sample holds many counts of this clone. This chain connects TRBV19 to TRBJ2-3; the match to TRBD2 covers 7 bases. The germline V gene encodes CDR1 LNHDA and CDR2 SQIVND (reference sequence). V lost 5 bases, J lost 4 bases, and 6 bases stayed unmatched. The CDR3 has 14 residues. The CDR3 is CASSSNSGSDTQYF. For the CDR3, the DNA is TGTGCCAGTAGTTCCAATAGCGGGTCAGATACGCAGTATTTT.

This clone was found many times. The chain has TRBV7-9 and TRBJ1-6, with unresolved D. Trimming stripped 3 bases from V and 7 bases from J, with 7 bases between. The CDR3 contains 13 residues. From germline, CDR1 is SEHNR and CDR2 FQNEAQ (reference sequence). CDR3 nucleotides: TGTGCCAGCAGCTTTTCCCCCAATTCACCCCTCCACTTT. Translation gives CASSFSPNSPLHF.